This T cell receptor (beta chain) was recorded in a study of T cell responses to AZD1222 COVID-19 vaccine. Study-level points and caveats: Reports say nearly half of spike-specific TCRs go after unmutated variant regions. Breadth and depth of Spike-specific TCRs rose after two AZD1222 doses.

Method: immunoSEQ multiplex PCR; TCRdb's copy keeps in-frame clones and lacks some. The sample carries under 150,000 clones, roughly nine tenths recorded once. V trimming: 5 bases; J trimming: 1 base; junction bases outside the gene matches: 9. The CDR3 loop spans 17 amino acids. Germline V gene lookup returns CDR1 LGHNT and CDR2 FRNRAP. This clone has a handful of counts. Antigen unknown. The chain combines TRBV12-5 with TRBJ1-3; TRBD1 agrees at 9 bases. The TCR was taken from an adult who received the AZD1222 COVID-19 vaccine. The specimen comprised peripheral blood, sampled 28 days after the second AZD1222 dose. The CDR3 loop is CASGPGQGTGSGNTIYF. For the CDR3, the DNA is TGTGCTAGTGGTCCGGGACAGGGAACGGGGTCTGGAAACACCATATATTTT.